This TCR beta chain originates from a study of T cells in Graves' hyperthyroidism and ophthalmopathy. The study's findings and limits: From stable hyperthyroidism, ophthalmopathy was separated by a 13 V-J model.

Trimming removed 2 bases at V and 6 bases at J, with 16 bases between. This CDR3 has 14 residues. The germline V gene has CDR1 SQVTM and CDR2 ANQGSEA. Comments on this clonotype: Its target is unknown.

Template material for amplifying TCR beta CDR3 regions consisted of RNA transcripts. HTBI primers drove first-round RT-PCR of the TCR CDR3. Using its own MiXCR run on the multiplex PCR reads, TCRdb lists one record per CDR3 protein. The data contain 500,000 to 750,000 distinct CDR3 sequences, around 45% of them singletons. The sequenced sample was peripheral blood or thyroid tissue (not recorded which). This clonotype originated in a woman aged 18-29 years with Graves' hyperthyroidism. The chain recombines TRBV29-1 with TRBJ2-5, with D perhaps assigned TRBD1 or TRBD2 (7 bases each). CDR3 nucleotides: TGCAGCGTTGAAAGAGCGGGACAGAGGAAGACCCAGTACTTC. Translated, it gives CSVERAGQRKTQYF.